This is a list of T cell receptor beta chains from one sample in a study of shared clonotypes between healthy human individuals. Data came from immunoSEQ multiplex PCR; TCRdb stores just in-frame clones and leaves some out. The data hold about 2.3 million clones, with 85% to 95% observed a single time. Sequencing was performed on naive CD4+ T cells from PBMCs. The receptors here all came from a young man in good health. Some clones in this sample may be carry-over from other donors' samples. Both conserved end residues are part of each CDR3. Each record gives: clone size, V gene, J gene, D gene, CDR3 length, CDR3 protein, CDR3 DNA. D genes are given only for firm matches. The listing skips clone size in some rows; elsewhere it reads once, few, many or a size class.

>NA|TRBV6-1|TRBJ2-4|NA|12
CASRSGENIQYF
TGTGCCAGCAGATCCGGAGAAAACATTCAGTACTTC
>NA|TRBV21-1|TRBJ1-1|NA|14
CASSKGGAPGGAFF
TGTGCCAGCAGCAAAGGCGGGGCACCGGGTGGAGCTTTCTTT
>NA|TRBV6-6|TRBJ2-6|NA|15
CASIGGSSGANVLTF
TGTGCCAGCATTGGGGGATCCTCTGGGGCCAACGTCCTGACTTTC
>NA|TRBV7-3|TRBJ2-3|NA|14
CASSKAGSPDTQYF
TGTGCCAGCAGCAAGGCGGGTTCCCCAGATACGCAGTATTTT
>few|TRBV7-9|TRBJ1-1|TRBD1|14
CASSDRGGGTEAFF
TGTGCCAGCAGCGACAGGGGCGGAGGCACTGAAGCTTTCTTT
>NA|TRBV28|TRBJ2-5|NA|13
CASSLVSSGTQYF
TGTGCCAGCAGTTTGGTCTCCAGCGGGACCCAGTACTTC
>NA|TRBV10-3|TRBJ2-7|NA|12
CASGQYFSEQYF
TGTGCCAGCGGACAGTACTTCAGCGAGCAGTACTTC
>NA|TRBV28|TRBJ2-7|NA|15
CASSPLFLEGYEQYF
TGTGCCAGCAGTCCGTTATTTTTGGAGGGGTACGAGCAGTACTTC
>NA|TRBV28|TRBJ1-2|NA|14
CASSSHRDTSLCTF
TGTGCCAGCAGTTCGCACCGGGACACCTCCTTGTGCACCTTC
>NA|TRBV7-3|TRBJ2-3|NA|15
CASSLTGVNTDTQYF
TGTGCCAGCAGCTTAACCGGGGTTAACACAGATACGCAGTATTTT
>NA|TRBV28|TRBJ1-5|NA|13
CASSMNSNQPQHF
TGTGCCAGCAGTATGAATAGCAATCAGCCCCAGCATTTT
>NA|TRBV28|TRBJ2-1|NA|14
CASTPGGPHNEQFF
TGTGCCAGCACCCCTGGAGGCCCCCACAATGAGCAGTTCTTC
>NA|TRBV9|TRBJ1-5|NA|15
CASSVTSDSNQPQHF
TGTGCCAGCAGCGTTACCTCGGATAGCAATCAGCCCCAGCATTTT
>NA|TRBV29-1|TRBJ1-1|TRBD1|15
CSVGDRPPSETEAFF
TGCAGCGTTGGGGACAGGCCCCCCTCGGAAACTGAAGCTTTCTTT
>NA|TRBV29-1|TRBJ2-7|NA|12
CSVATGSYEQYF
TGCAGCGTTGCAACAGGATCCTACGAGCAGTACTTC
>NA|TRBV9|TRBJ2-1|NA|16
CASSVVAGINYNEQFF
TGTGCCAGCAGCGTAGTTGCGGGGATAAACTACAATGAGCAGTTCTTC
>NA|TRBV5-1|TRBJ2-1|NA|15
CASSFGSPLGNEQFF
TGCGCCAGCAGCTTTGGTTCACCATTAGGCAATGAGCAGTTCTTC